The rows below give T cell receptor beta chains drawn from one sample of a study of T cells in Graves' hyperthyroidism and ophthalmopathy. TCRdb re-called the multiplex PCR reads through MiXCR, storing one row per CDR3 protein. The data hold around 300,000 distinct CDR3 sequences, with less than 15% observed a single time. The material sequenced was blood. The receptors derive from a woman between 25 and 40 years old with Graves' hyperthyroidism that later progressed to Graves' ophthalmopathy. CDR3s include the opening cysteine and the closing phenylalanine or tryptophan.

v_call,j_call,cdr3_aa
TRBV9,TRBJ2-3,CASSVASGKDTQYF
TRBV29-1,TRBJ2-4,CSVEDGTSGTQGNIQYF
TRBV27,TRBJ1-3,CASSEFGLSGNTIYF
TRBV6-1,TRBJ2-2,CASSVSGQLGGELFF
TRBV6-2/TRBV6-3,TRBJ2-1,CASSYSGLFSYNEQFF
TRBV18,TRBJ1-1,CASSPRTGVNSEAFF
TRBV20-1,TRBJ2-7,CSARGRGLYEQYF
TRBV7-9,TRBJ1-1,CASSLSWGEVYTEAFF
TRBV19,TRBJ2-6,CASSSQTGANVLTF
TRBV5-8,TRBJ2-1,CASSLGASEGTNEQFF
TRBV27,TRBJ2-7,CASSLSGLIGYEQYF
TRBV7-2,TRBJ1-2,CASRPAGLNYGYTF
TRBV2,TRBJ2-7,CASSEGGTPYYEQYF
TRBV20-1,TRBJ1-1,CSAPRQVGGGSEAFF
TRBV7-2,TRBJ2-5,CASSLSFRTGLLQETQYF
TRBV30,TRBJ2-2,CAWSEDRTGELFF
TRBV5-1,TRBJ2-7,CASSLERETAYEQYF
TRBV7-9,TRBJ1-1,CASSLSPLDRAPEAFF
TRBV28,TRBJ2-4,CASSLGGRRENIQYF
TRBV10-3,TRBJ1-1,CAISESEGAWEAFF
TRBV4-3,TRBJ2-7,CASSQDRANPLYEQYF
TRBV10-3,TRBJ2-7,CAISPSINEQYF
TRBV4-1,TRBJ2-7,CASSQAQGYEQYF
TRBV7-8,TRBJ2-3,CASSLAGIRDTGDTQYF
TRBV5-4,TRBJ2-3,CASSLPGLALTDTQYF
TRBV10-3,TRBJ1-6,CAISEGTGRGNNSPLHF
TRBV2,TRBJ2-1,CASSEAGGEQFF